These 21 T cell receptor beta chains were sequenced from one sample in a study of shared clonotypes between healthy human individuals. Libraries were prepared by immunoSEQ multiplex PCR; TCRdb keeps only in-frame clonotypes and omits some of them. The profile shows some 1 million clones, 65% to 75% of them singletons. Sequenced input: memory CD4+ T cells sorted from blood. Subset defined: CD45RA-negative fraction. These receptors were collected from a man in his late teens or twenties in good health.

In nucleotides, the CDR3 is TGTGCCAGCAGTCCAGGGGGGATGAGGACTGAAGCTTTCTTT. Its protein product is CASSPGGMRTEAFF. This sequence joins TRBV2 and TRBJ1-1; 7 positions agree with TRBD1. Germline V gene data show CDR1 as SNHLY and CDR2 as FYNNEI. Trimming at V came to 5 bases and at J to 5 bases, leaving 8 bases not matched to a gene. The CDR3 is made up of 14 amino acids.

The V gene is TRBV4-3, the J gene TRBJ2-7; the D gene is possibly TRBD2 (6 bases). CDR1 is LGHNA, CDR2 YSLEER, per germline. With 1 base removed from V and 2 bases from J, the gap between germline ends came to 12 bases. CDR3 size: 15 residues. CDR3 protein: CASSQGTAGPYEQYF. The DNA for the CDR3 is TGCGCCAGCAGCCAAGGTACAGCGGGCCCCTACGAGCAGTACTTC.

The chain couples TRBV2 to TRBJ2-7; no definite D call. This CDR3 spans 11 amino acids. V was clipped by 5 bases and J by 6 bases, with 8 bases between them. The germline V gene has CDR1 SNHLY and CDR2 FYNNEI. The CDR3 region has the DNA TGTGCCAGCAGTATATGGGGCGAGCAGTACTTC. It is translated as CASSIWGEQYF.

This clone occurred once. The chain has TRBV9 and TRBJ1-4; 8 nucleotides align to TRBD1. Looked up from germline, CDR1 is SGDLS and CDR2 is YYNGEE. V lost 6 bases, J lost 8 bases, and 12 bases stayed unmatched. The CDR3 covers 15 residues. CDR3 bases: TGTGCCAGCAACAACCCCGGGACAGGAGGGGAAAAACTGTTTTTT. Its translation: CASNNPGTGGEKLFF.

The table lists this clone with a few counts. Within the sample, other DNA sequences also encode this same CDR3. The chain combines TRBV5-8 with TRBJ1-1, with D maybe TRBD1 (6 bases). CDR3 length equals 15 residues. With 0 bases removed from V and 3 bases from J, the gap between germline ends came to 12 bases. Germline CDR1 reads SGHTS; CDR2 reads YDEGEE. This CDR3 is CASSLAGERDTEAFF. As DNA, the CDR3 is TGTGCCAGCAGCTTGGCAGGGGAGAGGGACACTGAAGCTTTCTTT.

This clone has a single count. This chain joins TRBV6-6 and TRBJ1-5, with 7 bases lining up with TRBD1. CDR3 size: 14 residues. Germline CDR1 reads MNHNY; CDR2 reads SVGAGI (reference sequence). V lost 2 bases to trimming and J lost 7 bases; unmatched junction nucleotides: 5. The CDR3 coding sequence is TGTGCCAGCAGTTACCCGACAGGGAACCAGCCCCAGCATTTT. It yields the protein CASSYPTGNQPQHF.

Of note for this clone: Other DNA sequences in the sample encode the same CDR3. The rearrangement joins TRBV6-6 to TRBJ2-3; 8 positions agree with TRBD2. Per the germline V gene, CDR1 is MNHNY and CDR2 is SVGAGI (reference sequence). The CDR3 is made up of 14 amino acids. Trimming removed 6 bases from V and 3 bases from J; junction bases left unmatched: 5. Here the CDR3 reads CASRREGLTDTQYF. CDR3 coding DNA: TGTGCCAGCAGACGGGAGGGATTGACAGATACGCAGTATTTT.

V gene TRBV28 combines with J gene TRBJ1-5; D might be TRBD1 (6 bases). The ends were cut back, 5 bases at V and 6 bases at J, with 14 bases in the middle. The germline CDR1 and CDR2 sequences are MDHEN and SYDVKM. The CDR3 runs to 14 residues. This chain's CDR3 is CASSPQGMGQPQHF. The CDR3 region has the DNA TGTGCCAGCAGTCCACAGGGAATGGGTCAGCCCCAGCATTTT.

CDR3: CASRHYPQGPYEQYF. CDR3 DNA sequence: TGTGCCAGCCGTCATTACCCACAGGGACCCTACGAGCAGTACTTC. V usage is TRBV6-1 and J usage is TRBJ2-7; a possible D gene is TRBD1 (6 bases). The CDR3 has 15 amino acids. V was clipped by 8 bases and J by 2 bases, with 19 bases between them. The germline V gene encodes CDR1 MNHNS and CDR2 SASEGT.

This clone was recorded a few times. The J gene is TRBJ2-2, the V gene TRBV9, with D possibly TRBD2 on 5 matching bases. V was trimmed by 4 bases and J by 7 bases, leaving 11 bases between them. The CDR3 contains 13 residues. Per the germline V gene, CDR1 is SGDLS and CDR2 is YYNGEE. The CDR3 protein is CASSSREGGELFF. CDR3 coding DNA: TGTGCCAGCAGCTCCCGAGAGGGCGGGGAGCTGTTTTTT.

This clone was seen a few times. The CDR3 region has the DNA TGTGCCATCAGTGAGCCGGGACAGGGGAGTGAGACCCAGTACTTC. Translation gives CAISEPGQGSETQYF. V usage is TRBV10-3 and J usage is TRBJ2-5; 10 bases are a match to TRBD1. CDR3 length: 15 residues. Germline CDR1 is ENHRY and CDR2 is SYGVKD. V lost 2 bases, J lost 5 bases, and 5 bases stayed unmatched.

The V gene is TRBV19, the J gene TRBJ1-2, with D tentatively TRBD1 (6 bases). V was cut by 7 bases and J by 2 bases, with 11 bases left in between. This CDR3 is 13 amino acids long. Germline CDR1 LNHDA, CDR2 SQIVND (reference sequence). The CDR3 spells CASKDTGNYGYTF. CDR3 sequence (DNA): TGTGCCAGTAAGGACACAGGGAACTATGGCTACACCTTC.

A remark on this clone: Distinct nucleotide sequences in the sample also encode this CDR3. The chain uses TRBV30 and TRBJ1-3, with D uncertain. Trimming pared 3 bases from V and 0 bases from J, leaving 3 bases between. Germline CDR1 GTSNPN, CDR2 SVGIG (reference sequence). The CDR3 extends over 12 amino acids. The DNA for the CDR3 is TGTGCCTGGAGATCCTCTGGAAACACCATATATTTT. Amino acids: CAWRSSGNTIYF.

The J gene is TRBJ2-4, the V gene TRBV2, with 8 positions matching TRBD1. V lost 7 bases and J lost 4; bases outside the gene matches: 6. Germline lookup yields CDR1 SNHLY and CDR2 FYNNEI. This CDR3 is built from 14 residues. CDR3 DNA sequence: TGTGCCAGCACGCGACAGGGGAATAAAAACATTCAGTACTTC. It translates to CASTRQGNKNIQYF. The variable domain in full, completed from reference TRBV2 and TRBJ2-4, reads EPEVTQTPSHQVTQMGQEVILRCVPISNHLYFYWYRQILGQKVEFLVSFYNNEISEKSEIFDDQFSVERPDGSNFTLKIRSTKLEDSAMYFCASTRQGNKNIQYFGAGTRLSVL.

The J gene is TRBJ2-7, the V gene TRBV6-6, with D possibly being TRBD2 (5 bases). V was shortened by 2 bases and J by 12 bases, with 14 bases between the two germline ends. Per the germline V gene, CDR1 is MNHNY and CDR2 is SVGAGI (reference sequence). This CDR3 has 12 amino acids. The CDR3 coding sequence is TGTGCCAGCAGTTACCTTGGGGAGATACCGTACTTC. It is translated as CASSYLGEIPYF.

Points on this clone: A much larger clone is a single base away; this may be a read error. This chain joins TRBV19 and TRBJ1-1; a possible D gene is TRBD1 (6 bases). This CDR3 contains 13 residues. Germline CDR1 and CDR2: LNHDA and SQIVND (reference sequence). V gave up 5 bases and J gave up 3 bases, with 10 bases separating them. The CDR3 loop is CASSAYRDTEAFF. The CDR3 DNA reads TGTGCCAGTAGTGCATACAGGGACACTGAAGCTTTCTTT. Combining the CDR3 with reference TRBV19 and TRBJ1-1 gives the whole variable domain DGGITQSPKYLFRKEGQNVTLSCEQNLNHDAMYWYRQDPGQGLRLIYYSQIVNDFQKGDIAEGYSVSREKKESFPLTVTSAQKNPTAFYLCASSAYRDTEAFFGQGTRLTVV.

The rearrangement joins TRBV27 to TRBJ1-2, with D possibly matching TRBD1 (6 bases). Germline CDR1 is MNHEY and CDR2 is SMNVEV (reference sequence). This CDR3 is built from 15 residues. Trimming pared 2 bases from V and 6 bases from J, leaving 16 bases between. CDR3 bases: TGTGCCAGCAGTTTACTCCGCCAGGGGAGGGATGGCTACACCTTC. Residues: CASSLLRQGRDGYTF.

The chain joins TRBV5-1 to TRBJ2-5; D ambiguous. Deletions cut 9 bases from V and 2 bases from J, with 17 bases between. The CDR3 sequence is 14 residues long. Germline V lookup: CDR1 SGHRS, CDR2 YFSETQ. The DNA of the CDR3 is TGCGCCACATCTCTAGGAACCCCGCAAGAGACCCAGTACTTC. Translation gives CATSLGTPQETQYF.

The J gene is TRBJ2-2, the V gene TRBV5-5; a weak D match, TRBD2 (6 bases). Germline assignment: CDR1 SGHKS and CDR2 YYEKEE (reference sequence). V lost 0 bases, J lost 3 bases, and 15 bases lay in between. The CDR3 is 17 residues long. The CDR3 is CASSLDRGIRYTGELFF. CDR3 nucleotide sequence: TGTGCCAGCAGCTTGGACCGCGGGATTAGATACACCGGGGAGCTGTTTTTT.

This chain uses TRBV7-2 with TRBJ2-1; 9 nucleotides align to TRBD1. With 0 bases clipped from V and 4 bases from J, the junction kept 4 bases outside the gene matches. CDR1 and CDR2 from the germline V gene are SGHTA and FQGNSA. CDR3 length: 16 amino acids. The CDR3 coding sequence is TGTGCCAGCAGCTTAGCGCTGGACAGGGGTTACAATGAGCAGTTCTTC. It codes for CASSLALDRGYNEQFF.

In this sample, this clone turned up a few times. The CDR3, as DNA: TGTGCCAGCAGCTTAGATTCTGTCCGGACAGATACGCAGTATTTT. The encoded protein is CASSLDSVRTDTQYF. The chain couples TRBV11-2 to TRBJ2-3; D is unclear. CDR3 length: 15 amino acids. Trimming cost V 0 bases and J 3 bases, with 10 bases left between them. Germline loops: CDR1 SGHAT, CDR2 FQNNGV.